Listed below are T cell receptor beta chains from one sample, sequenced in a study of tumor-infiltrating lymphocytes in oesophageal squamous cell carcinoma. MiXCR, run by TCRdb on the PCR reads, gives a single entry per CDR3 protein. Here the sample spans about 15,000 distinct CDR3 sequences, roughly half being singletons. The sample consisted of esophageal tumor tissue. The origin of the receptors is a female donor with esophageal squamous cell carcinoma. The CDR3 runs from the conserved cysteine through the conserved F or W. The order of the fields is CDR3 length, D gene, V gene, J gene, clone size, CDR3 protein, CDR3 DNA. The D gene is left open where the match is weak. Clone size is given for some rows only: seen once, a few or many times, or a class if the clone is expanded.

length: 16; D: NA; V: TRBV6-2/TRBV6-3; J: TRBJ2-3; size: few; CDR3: CASSYSAVRRTDTQYF; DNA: TGTGCCAGCAGTTACTCGGCGGTTAGACGCACAGATACGCAGTATTTT
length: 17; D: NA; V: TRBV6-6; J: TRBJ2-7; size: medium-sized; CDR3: CASSYSTILGVLGEQYF; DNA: TGTGCCAGCAGTTACTCTACTATTTTGGGCGTGCTGGGCGAGCAGTACTTC
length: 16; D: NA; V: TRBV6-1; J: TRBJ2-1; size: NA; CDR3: CASSRLVGITYNEQFF; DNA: TGTGCCAGCAGTCGCTTGGTAGGGATCACCTACAATGAGCAGTTCTTC
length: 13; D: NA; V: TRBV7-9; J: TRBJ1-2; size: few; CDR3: CASSLQGMGGYTF; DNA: TGTGCCAGCAGCTTACAGGGTATGGGCGGCTACACCTTC
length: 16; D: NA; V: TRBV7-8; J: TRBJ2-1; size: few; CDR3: CASSGRGDPAYNEQFF; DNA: TGTGCCAGCAGCGGACGAGGGGACCCGGCCTACAATGAGCAGTTCTTC
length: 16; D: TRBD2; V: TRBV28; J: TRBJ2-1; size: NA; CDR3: CASSLRLAGAGNEQFF; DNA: TGTGCCAGCAGTTTGCGCCTTGCGGGAGCGGGCAATGAGCAGTTCTTC
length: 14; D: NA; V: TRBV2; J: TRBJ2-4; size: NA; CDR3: CASSRTSYNSPLHF; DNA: TGTGCCAGCAGTAGAACCTCCTATAATTCACCCCTCCACTTC
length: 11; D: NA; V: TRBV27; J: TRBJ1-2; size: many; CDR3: CATRQNYGYTF; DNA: TGTGCCACCCGACAGAACTATGGCTACACCTTC
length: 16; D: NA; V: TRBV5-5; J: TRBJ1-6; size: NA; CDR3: CASSTDTGTFNSPLHF; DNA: TGTGCCAGCAGCACGGACACAGGAACCTTTAATTCACCCCTCCACTTT
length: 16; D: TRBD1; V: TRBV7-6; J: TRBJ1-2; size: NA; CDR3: CASSLGTGTFNYGYTF; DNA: TGTGCCAGCAGCTTAGGGACAGGGACTTTTAACTATGGCTACACCTTC
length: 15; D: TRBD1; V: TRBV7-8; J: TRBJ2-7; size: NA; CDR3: CASSEGQGPSYEQYF; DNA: TGTGCCAGCAGCGAAGGACAGGGGCCCTCCTACGAGCAGTACTTC
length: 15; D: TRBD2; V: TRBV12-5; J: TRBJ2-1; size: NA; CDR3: CASGLTSGRVGEQFF; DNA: TGTGCTAGTGGCTTGACTAGCGGGAGGGTTGGGGAGCAGTTCTTC
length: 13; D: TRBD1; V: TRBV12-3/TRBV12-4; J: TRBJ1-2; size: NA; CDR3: CASSLTGGRAYTF; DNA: TGTGCCAGCAGTCTGACAGGGGGTAGAGCCTACACCTTC
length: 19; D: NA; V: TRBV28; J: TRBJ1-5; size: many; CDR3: CASSGGETEGGNSNQPQHF; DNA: TGTGCCAGCAGTGGCGGCGAAACTGAGGGGGGGAATAGCAATCAGCCCCAGCATTTT
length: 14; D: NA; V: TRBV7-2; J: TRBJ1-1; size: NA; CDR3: CASTGERLSSEAFF; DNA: TGTGCCAGCACCGGAGAGCGGCTCAGCTCTGAAGCTTTCTTT
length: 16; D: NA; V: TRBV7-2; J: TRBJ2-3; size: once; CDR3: CASSLRRRDRTDTQYF; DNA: TGTGCCAGCAGCTTAAGGCGGCGGGATCGCACAGATACGCAGTATTTT
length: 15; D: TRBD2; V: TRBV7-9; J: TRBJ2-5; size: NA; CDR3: CASSLAGGRHNEQYF; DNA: TGTGCCAGCAGCTTGGCGGGAGGGAGGCACAATGAGCAGTACTTC
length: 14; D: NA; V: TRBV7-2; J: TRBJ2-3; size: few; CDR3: CASLRSYSTDTQYF; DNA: TGTGCCAGCCTCAGGAGCTATAGCACAGATACGCAGTATTTT
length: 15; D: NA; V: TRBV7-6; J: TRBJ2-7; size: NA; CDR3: CASSLAGVRSYEQYF; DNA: TGTGCCAGCAGCTTAGCGGGGGTCAGATCCTACGAGCAGTACTTC
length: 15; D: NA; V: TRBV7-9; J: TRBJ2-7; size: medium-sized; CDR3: CASSLGEGDLLGQYF; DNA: TGTGCCAGCAGCTTGGGGGAGGGGGACCTACTCGGGCAGTACTTC
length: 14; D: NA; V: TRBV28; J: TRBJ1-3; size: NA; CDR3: CSSSLSAGTNTIYF; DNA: TGCTCCAGCAGTTTATCTGCAGGGACGAACACCATATATTTT
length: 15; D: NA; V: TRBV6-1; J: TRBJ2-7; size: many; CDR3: CASTPTASSSYEQYF; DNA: TGTGCCAGCACCCCAACCGCCTCGAGCTCCTACGAGCAGTACTTC
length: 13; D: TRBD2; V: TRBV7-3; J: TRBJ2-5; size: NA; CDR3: CASSSAGGGELYF; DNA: TGTGCCAGCAGCTCTGCGGGAGGTGGGGAGCTGTACTTC
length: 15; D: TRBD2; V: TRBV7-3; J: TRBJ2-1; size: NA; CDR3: CASSLFPGGTDEQFF; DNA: TGTGCCAGCAGCTTATTCCCCGGGGGGACCGATGAGCAGTTCTTC
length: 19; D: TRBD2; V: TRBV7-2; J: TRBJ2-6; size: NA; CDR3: CASSISGIGFRSGANVLTF; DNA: TGTGCCAGCAGCATTAGCGGGATAGGCTTCCGATCCGGGGCCAACGTCCTGACTTTC
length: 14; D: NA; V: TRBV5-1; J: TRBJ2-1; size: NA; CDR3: CASSPGTYYNEQFF; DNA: TGCGCCAGCAGCCCAGGGACTTACTACAATGAGCAGTTCTTC
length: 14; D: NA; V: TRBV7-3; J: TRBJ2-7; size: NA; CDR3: CASSPRQIAYEQYF; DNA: TGTGCCAGCAGCCCCCGGCAGATTGCTTACGAGCAGTACTTC
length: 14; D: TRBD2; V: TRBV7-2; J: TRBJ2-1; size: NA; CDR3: CASSLGTTYNEQFF; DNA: TGTGCCAGCAGCTTGGGGACTACCTATAATGAGCAGTTCTTC
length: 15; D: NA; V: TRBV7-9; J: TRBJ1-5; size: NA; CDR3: CASSFGDTGNQPQHF; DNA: TGTGCCAGCAGCTTCGGGGACACTGGCAATCAGCCCCAGCATTTT